The rows below give T cell receptor beta chains drawn from one sample of a study of molecular identifiers for immune sequencing clone quantification. In TCRdb, the PCR reads were re-called with MiXCR into one record per CDR3 protein. The repertoire holds about 640,000 distinct CDR3 sequences, around 20% seen once, with approximately 0.9% in the top ten. The sample consisted of naive CD8+ T cells from blood, with Jurkat cell RNA spiked in. The receptors originated from a human donor in good health. Some libraries in this study had Jurkat cell RNA spiked in. Both conserved end residues are part of each CDR3. D genes are given only for firm matches. The listing skips clone size in some rows; elsewhere it reads once, few, many or a size class.

>.|TRBJ2-4|TRBV5-4|few
TGTGCCAGCAGCTTGATTGGGACGGAAAGCATTCAGTACTTC
CASSLIGTESIQYF
>.|TRBJ2-3|TRBV3-1|many
TGTGCCAGCAGCCAAGAAGACCCCCCGGGACTGCTTCTTGCCGCGCAGTATTTT
CASSQEDPPGLLLAAQYF
>TRBD2|TRBJ2-2|TRBV9|.
TGTGCCAGCAGCGGCCAGCGGGGGCCGAACACCGGGGAGCTGTTTTTT
CASSGQRGPNTGELFF
>.|TRBJ1-1|TRBV30|few
TGTGCCTGGATCGTGTCGGAGTTCACTGAAGCTTTCTTT
CAWIVSEFTEAFF
>.|TRBJ1-1|TRBV4-3|many
TGCGCCAGCAGCCAGGCCCTTGGGCGGGGGGAAGCTTTCTTT
CASSQALGRGEAFF
>.|TRBJ2-2|TRBV28|.
TGTGCCAGCAGACCAACAGGGAGTACGGTCGGGGAGCTGTTTTTT
CASRPTGSTVGELFF
>TRBD1|TRBJ2-3|TRBV5-1|many
TGCGCCAGCAGCTTGGATACGCTGGGGGACAGCCTCACAGATACGCAGTATTTT
CASSLDTLGDSLTDTQYF
>.|TRBJ2-3|TRBV6-5|many
TGTGCCAGCAGTTATTCTCGGGAGTGGACAGATACGCAGTATTTT
CASSYSREWTDTQYF
>.|TRBJ2-7|TRBV19|many
TGTGCCACCTCAGAAGGGGGCTACGAGCAGTACTTC
CATSEGGYEQYF
>.|TRBJ1-1|TRBV7-9|.
TGTGTCAGCAGCCCTCCCCGGGGGGCGATGAACACTGAAGCTTTCTTT
CVSSPPRGAMNTEAFF
>.|TRBJ2-3|TRBV28|many
TGTGCCAGCAGTTTAACGGAACAAAGCACAGATACGCAGTATTTT
CASSLTEQSTDTQYF
>TRBD2|TRBJ2-2|TRBV5-6|.
TGTGCCAGCAGACCACTAGCGGAGAACACCGGGGAGCTGTTTTTT
CASRPLAENTGELFF
>.|TRBJ1-6|TRBV19|.
TGTGCCAGTAGCACAGAGGACAACTATAATTCACCCCTCCACTTT
CASSTEDNYNSPLHF
>TRBD2|TRBJ2-7|TRBV29-1|many
TGCAGCGCATATCTAGCGGGGACCACCTACGAGCAGTACTTC
CSAYLAGTTYEQYF
>.|TRBJ2-7|TRBV9|many
TGTGCCAGCAGCCCCTTAGACAGCCTGGTTCCCTACGAGCAGTACTTC
CASSPLDSLVPYEQYF
>TRBD1|TRBJ2-3|TRBV19|many
TGTGCCAGTAGTAAGGACAGGGGACTCACAGATACGCAGTATTTT
CASSKDRGLTDTQYF
>.|TRBJ2-4|TRBV12-3/TRBV12-4|many
TGTGCCAGCGGAACTAACACCGGGACTCTCGTCTTC
CASGTNTGTLVF
>TRBD1|TRBJ1-1|TRBV4-3|.
TGCGCCAGCAGCCAGGACAGGGGCCTCCCTGTTGACACTGAAGCTTTCTTT
CASSQDRGLPVDTEAFF
>.|TRBJ2-7|TRBV7-6|.
TGTGCCAGCAGTTGGCCAGGGGACGAGCAGTACTTC
CASSWPGDEQYF
>TRBD2|TRBJ2-2|TRBV29-1|many
TGCAGCGTTGGGCCGGGGGGCACCGGGGAGCTGTTTTTT
CSVGPGGTGELFF
>.|TRBJ2-7|TRBV12-3/TRBV12-4|many
TGTGCCAGCAGCCAGTATCCCCTTGTGGAGGGGATAAAAAAATACTCCTACGAGCAGTACTTC
CASSQYPLVEGIKKYSYEQYF
>.|TRBJ1-1|TRBV4-1|many
TGCGCCAGCAGCCAAGACCCCCCGATGGGGACTGAAGCTTTCTTT
CASSQDPPMGTEAFF
>TRBD1|TRBJ2-3|TRBV28|many
TGTGCCAGCAGCATTGACAGGGGAGTCACAGATACGCAGTATTTT
CASSIDRGVTDTQYF
>.|TRBJ1-2|TRBV24-1|few
TGTGCCACCAGTGCCTCCCCCAGGGGAAGGGCGGAAGGCTACACCTTC
CATSASPRGRAEGYTF
>.|TRBJ2-3|TRBV19|many
TGTGCCAGTAGTTACAGGGAAGAAACAGATACGCAGTATTTT
CASSYREETDTQYF
>.|TRBJ2-2|TRBV11-2|.
TGTGCCAGCAGCTCAGGTTCGGGTGTCGGCACCGGGGAGCTGTTTTTT
CASSSGSGVGTGELFF
>.|TRBJ1-2|TRBV12-3/TRBV12-4|.
TGTGCCAGCAGTCCTTGGACAGCCCCTAATGGAGGCTACACCTTC
CASSPWTAPNGGYTF
>.|TRBJ2-2|TRBV27|.
TGTGCCAGCAGTGGGGTCCTGGGAAGAGGGGGTGGGGAGCTGTTTTTT
CASSGVLGRGGGELFF
>TRBD1|TRBJ1-2|TRBV12-3/TRBV12-4|.
TGTGCCAGCAGTCTGACAGGGATTCGGGGGCCATATGGCTACACCTTC
CASSLTGIRGPYGYTF
>.|TRBJ2-1|TRBV10-3|many
TGTGCCATCAGCGGAGCCTTCAATGAGCAGTTCTTC
CAISGAFNEQFF
>.|TRBJ2-7|TRBV27|many
TGTGCCAGCAGTTTGAAGGGTCTCTCCTACGAGCAGTACTTC
CASSLKGLSYEQYF
>.|TRBJ1-1|TRBV20-1|.
TGCAGTGCTAGCTACCATCCAGAACCCGGGACGAAATACGGCGGCACTGAAGCTTTCTTT
CSASYHPEPGTKYGGTEAFF
>.|TRBJ1-2|TRBV18|few
TGTGCCAGCTCACCACCGTCTAACTATGGCTACACCTTC
CASSPPSNYGYTF
>TRBD2|TRBJ2-2|TRBV12-3/TRBV12-4|.
TGTGCCAGCAGGCCGGGACTAGCTATCGGGGAGCTGTTTTTT
CASRPGLAIGELFF
>.|TRBJ2-7|TRBV19|many
TGTGCCAGTAGTATTGGTGCGACCTACGAGCAGTACTTC
CASSIGATYEQYF
>.|TRBJ2-7|TRBV6-1|.
TGTGCCAGCAGTGATTACAGGGTCTACGAGCAGTACTTC
CASSDYRVYEQYF
>TRBD1|TRBJ2-6|TRBV4-3|many
TGCGCCAGCAGCCCGGACGGACAGGGACAACACTCTGGGGCCAACGTCCTGACTTTC
CASSPDGQGQHSGANVLTF
>.|TRBJ2-7|TRBV5-6|many
TGTGCCAGCAGCCCGTCCCTCCAAGTCTACGAGCAGTACTTC
CASSPSLQVYEQYF
>TRBD2|TRBJ2-7|TRBV30|.
TGTGCCTGGAGTACAGGACTAGCGGGGAACTACGAGCAGTACTTC
CAWSTGLAGNYEQYF
>.|TRBJ1-5|TRBV19|few
TGTGCCAGTAGTAGCGGGGCAGGCAATCAGCCCCAGCATTTT
CASSSGAGNQPQHF
>.|TRBJ2-6|TRBV19|.
TGTGCCAGTAGTATAATCCTTTCGAGCTCTGGGGCCAACGTCCTGACTTTC
CASSIILSSSGANVLTF
>.|TRBJ2-3|TRBV5-8|many
TGTGCCAGCAGCTTGGAGGGTTTATCTAAAGATACGCAGTATTTT
CASSLEGLSKDTQYF
>.|TRBJ2-1|TRBV29-1|.
TGCAGCGTGGAGAGATCGCTTCCCCCGCATGAGCAGTTCTTC
CSVERSLPPHEQFF
>TRBD2|TRBJ2-3|TRBV7-9|.
TGTGCCAGCAGCTCCCCGGGGATAGCGGGGGGACTTGGGGATACGCAGTATTTT
CASSSPGIAGGLGDTQYF